This T cell receptor beta chain stems from a study of Ad26.COV2.S vaccination and SARS-CoV-2 variants. Points from the study as a whole: Vaccine recipients surpassed placebo recipients in spike-specific TCR breadth. Breadth and depth estimates from TCRs may understate total T cell responses.

Libraries were prepared by immunoSEQ multiplex PCR; TCRdb keeps only in-frame clonotypes and omits some of them. In the table there are around 370,000 clones, 85% of which are singletons. For this clone: The antigen remains undetermined.

The sample's treatment: some 20 received Ad26.COV2.S at low or high dose, single or two shots; several received placebo; per-sample allocation not given. The samples were gathered on day 63 after the first injection of vaccine or placebo. This adult donor, from Boston, was 18-55 years old. The CDR3 runs 20 residues. Per germline, CDR1 MNHNS and CDR2 SASEGT. Germline trimming cut 2 bases from V and 2 bases from J; bases unmatched to any gene: 15. The sequenced sample was peripheral blood, obtained in a trial of Ad26.COV2.S vaccine versus placebo. The chain carries TRBV6-1 and TRBJ2-1; 10 nucleotides agree with TRBD2. The sequence derives from a person aged 18-65 years who received the Ad26.COV2.S COVID-19 vaccine or a placebo. CDR3 amino acids: CASSERYQAGGPRAYNEQFF. DNA of the CDR3: TGTGCCAGCAGTGAACGGTATCAAGCGGGGGGGCCTAGAGCCTACAATGAGCAGTTCTTC.